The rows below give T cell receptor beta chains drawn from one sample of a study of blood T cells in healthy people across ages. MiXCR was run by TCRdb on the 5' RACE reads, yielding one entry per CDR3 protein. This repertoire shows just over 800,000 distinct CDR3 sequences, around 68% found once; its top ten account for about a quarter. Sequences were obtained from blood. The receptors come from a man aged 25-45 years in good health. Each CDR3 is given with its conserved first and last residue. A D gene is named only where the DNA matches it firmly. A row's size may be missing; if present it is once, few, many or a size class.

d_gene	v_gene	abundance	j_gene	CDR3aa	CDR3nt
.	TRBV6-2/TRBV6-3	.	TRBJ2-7	CASKYGQHYEQYF	TGTGCCAGCAAGTACGGACAGCACTACGAGCAGTACTTC
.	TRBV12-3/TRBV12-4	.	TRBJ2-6	CASSSPPGRLGANVLTF	TGTGCCAGCAGCTCCCCGCCAGGGCGGTTAGGGGCCAACGTCCTGACTTTC
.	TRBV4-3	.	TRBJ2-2	CASSQEEPNTGELFF	TGCGCCAGCAGCCAGGAAGAACCGAACACCGGGGAGCTGTTTTTT
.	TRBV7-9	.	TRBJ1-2	CASSLARGENYGYTF	TGTGCCAGCAGCTTAGCAAGGGGTGAAAACTATGGCTACACCTTC
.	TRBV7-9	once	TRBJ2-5	CASSPNLGETQYF	TGTGCCAGCAGCCCAAACTTGGGGGAGACCCAGTACTTC
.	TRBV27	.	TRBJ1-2	CASSLEWGRWDGYTF	TGTGCCAGCAGTTTAGAGTGGGGGCGATGGGATGGCTACACCTTC
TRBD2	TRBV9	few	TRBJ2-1	CASSVVGGAYREQFF	TGTGCCAGCAGCGTAGTCGGGGGGGCTTATCGTGAGCAGTTCTTC
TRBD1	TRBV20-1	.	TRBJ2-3	CSARGTGTGGSSDTQYF	TGCAGTGCTAGAGGGACCGGGACAGGGGGTTCATCAGATACGCAGTATTTT
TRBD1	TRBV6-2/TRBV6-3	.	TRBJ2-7	CASSGTGEINEQYF	TGTGCCAGCAGTGGGACAGGGGAAATCAACGAGCAGTACTTC
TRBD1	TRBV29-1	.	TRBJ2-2	CSVEGAGTGITGELFF	TGCAGCGTTGAAGGGGCCGGGACAGGGATTACCGGGGAGCTGTTTTTT
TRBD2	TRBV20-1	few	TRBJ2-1	CSARVAGGLNEQFF	TGCAGTGCTAGAGTAGCGGGGGGGCTTAATGAGCAGTTCTTC
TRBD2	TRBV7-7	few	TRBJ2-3	CASSTGLADTDTQYF	TGTGCTAGCAGCACGGGACTAGCGGACACAGATACGCAGTATTTT
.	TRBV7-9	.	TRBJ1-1	CASSLARETEAFF	TGTGCCAGCAGCTTAGCCCGGGAAACTGAAGCTTTCTTT
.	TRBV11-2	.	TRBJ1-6	CASSIQEGSPLHF	TGTGCCAGCAGCATACAGGAGGGATCACCCCTCCACTTT
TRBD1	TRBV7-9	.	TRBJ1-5	CASSSGTGGIQPQHF	TGTGCCAGCAGCTCCGGGACAGGGGGGATTCAGCCCCAGCATTTT